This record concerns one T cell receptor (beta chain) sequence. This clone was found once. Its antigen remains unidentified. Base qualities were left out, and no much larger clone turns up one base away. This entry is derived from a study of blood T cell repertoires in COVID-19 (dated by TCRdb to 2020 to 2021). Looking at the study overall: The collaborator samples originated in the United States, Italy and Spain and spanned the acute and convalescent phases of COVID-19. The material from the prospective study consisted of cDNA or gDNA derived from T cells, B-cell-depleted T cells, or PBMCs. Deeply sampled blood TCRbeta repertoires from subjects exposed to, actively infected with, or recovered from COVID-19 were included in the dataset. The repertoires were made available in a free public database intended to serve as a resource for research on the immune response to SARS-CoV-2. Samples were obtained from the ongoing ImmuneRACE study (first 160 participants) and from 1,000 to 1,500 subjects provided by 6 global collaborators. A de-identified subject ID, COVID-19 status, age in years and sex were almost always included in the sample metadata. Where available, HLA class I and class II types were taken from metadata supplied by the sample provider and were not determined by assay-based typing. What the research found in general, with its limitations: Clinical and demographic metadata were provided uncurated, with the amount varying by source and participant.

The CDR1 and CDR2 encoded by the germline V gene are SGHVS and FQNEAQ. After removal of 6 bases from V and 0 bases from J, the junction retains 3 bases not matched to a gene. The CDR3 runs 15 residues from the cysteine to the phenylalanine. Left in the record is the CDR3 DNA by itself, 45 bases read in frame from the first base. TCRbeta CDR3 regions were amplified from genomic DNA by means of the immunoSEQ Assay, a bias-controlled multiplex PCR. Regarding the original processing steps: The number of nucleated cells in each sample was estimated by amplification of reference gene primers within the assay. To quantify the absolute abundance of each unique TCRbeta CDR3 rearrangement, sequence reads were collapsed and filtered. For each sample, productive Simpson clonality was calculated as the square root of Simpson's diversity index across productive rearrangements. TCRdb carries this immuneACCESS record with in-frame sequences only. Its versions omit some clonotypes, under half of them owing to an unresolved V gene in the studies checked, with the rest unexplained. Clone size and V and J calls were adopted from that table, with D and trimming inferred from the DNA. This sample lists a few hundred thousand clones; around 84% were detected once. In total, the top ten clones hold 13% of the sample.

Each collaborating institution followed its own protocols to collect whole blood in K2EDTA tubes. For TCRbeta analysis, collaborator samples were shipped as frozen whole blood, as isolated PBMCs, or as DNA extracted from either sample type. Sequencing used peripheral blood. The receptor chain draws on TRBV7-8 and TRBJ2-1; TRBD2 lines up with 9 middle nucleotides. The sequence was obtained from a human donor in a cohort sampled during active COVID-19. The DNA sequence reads TGTGCCAGCAGTCATAGCGGGAGCTCCTACAATGAGCAGTTCTTC. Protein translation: CASSHSGSSYNEQFF.